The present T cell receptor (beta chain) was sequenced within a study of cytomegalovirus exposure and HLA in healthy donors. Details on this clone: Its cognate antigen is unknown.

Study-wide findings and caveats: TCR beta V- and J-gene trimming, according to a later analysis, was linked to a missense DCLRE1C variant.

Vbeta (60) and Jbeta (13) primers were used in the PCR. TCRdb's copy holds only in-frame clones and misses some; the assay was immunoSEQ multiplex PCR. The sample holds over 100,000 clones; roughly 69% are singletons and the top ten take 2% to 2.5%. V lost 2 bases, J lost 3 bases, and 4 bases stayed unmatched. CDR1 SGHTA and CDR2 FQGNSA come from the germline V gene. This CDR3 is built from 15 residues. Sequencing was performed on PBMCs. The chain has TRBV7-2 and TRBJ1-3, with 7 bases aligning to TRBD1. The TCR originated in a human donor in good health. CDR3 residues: CASSLRGRGGNTIYF. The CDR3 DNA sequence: TGTGCCAGCAGCTTAAGGGGGCGAGGTGGAAACACCATATATTTT.